This T cell receptor (beta chain) was observed in a study of shared clonotypes between healthy human individuals (dated by TCRdb to 2020 to 2021). In terms of the full investigation: The cohort comprised a couple of women and three men aged 18 to 49 years. Different laboratories and diverse techniques were used to prepare libraries and sequence TCR repertoires, to increase sequencing depth and limit assay-specific biases. For each donor, three plates each were used for CD4 naive and CD4 memory, two plates were used for CD8 naive, and one plate was used for CD8 memory. Between about 0.8 and 9 billion PBMCs per donor were obtained by leukapheresis. Blood TCR repertoires of roughly five healthy adults were deeply sequenced to estimate repertoire size and the extent of clonotype sharing between individuals. Paper-wide results and their limitations: Across four donors, approximately 5% of naive CD4, approximately 3.6% of naive CD8, 2% to 2.5% of memory CD4, and under 0.45% of memory CD8 clonotypes were shared. Because the study included only a small number of donors, the genetic and exposure-history diversity represented was limited. Pairwise subsampling indicated that sequencing depth was expected to affect the degree of clonotype sharing among donors. Larger estimated clonotype richness was generally found for naive subsets than for memory subsets. Incomplete sequencing was indicated by rarefaction of sorted-subset datasets, despite the large sequencing depth. Compared with non-shared clonotypes, clonotypes shared by all four sorted-subset donors had higher generation probabilities. Sampling was restricted to blood, and TCR repertoires in tissues likely differ from the TCR repertoires found in blood.

The donors were healthy, HIV-negative adults with no recently reported acute infections or vaccinations. Every donor was a Caucasian adult living in Nashville, Tennessee, USA. CD4+ T cells were enriched by magnetic negative selection; naive cells were then positively selected on CD45RA, and the negative fraction formed the memory subset. After blood collection by leukapheresis, PBMCs were isolated using Ficoll-Histopaque density gradient centrifugation and then cryopreserved in the vapor phase of liquid nitrogen. Analytical flow cytometry was used to check the purity and quantity of each magnetically sorted T cell population. Genomic DNA was isolated from every sorted fraction and measured by UV absorbance on a Nanodrop 2000c. The CDR3 contains 13 residues, cysteine and phenylalanine counted. Only the CDR3 DNA is retained, 39 bases long and in frame from the first base. Looking up the germline V gene yields CDR1 MNHEY and CDR2 SVGAGI. The V and J ends are trimmed by 4 bases and 4 bases, leaving 10 bases between them.

Using the deep immunoSEQ assay, TCR CDR3 regions were amplified from genomic DNA by multiplex PCR. Extracted genomic DNA from each cell subset was spread evenly across all wells of several immunoSEQ 96-well plates, with each plate serving as a replicate. For sorted subsets, about 200 ng genomic DNA, equal to 30,000 or so T cell genomes, was loaded into each replicate PCR. The purified libraries were quantified using a Qubit 3.0 fluorometer, sized with a Bioanalyzer 2100, and then quantified again using the KAPA Library Quantification kit. Each immunoSEQ 96-well plate was sequenced on its own single-read 150-cycle Illumina NextSeq 550 flow cell. Per the source publication's procedure: The immunoSEQ output contained only junctional sequences without quality scores, so filtering could not match that applied to full-length reads. Sequences were annotated with PyIR, a Python wrapper for IgBLAST v1.9, using IMGT germline references to assign V/J genes and CDR3. Reads were filtered out if the reads had weak V/J assignments (E-value above 1e-6), no CDR3, stop codons, out-of-frame junctions, or ambiguous translated residues. V3J clonotypes were defined as sequences sharing the same inferred V gene, J gene, and CDR3 amino acid sequence. The percentage overlap between two repertoires was calculated by dividing the number of shared unique clonotypes by the size of the smaller repertoire. Repertoire richness was assessed with RTK rarefaction, the Chao1 estimator, and Recon v2.1 estimates of unobserved clonotypes. Generation probabilities were computed with OLGA for all TCRbeta clonotypes obtained by the gDNA method from several donors. This is the immuneACCESS table as TCRdb keeps it, with only in-frame sequences that have V and J called. A part of the clones is gone; compared with another copy, unresolved V genes explain less than half, and the rest is unexplained. The V and J calls and clone size come from that table; D and trimming were worked out from the DNA. Recorded for this sample are about 1 million clones; about 80% of them occurred a single time. Approximately 1.5% of the sample is taken by the ten largest.

On this clone: Its antigen specificity is not known. The sample holds no much larger clone one base away, and base qualities are not on file.

The sequencing sample was made of memory CD4+ T cells sorted from blood. The cell subset or site label for this specimen denotes: CD45RA-negative fraction. This TCR came from a man aged 18 to 30 in good health. The V gene is TRBV6-5 and the J gene is TRBJ1-2, and possibly TRBD1, on 5 matching bases. The CDR3 amino acid sequence is: CASSLGQPYGYTF. The DNA sequence follows: TGTGCCAGCAGTTTAGGACAACCCTATGGCTACACCTTC.